This TCR beta chain is from a study of blood T cells in healthy people across ages. Study as a whole: About one barcoded beta molecule was captured per two T cells (by template switching).

The germline gives CDR1 SGHRS, CDR2 YFSETQ. The CDR3 is 15 amino acids. V lost 4 bases to trimming and J lost 2 bases; unmatched junction nucleotides: 9. Sample-barcoded 5' priming and a J-beta primer mix drove a second PCR of roughly 6 to 12 cycles. Each cDNA molecule carried a tag from a template-switch adaptor that contained 12 random nucleotides. Sequencing of every sample gave 3 million or more CDR3-containing paired-end reads. One entry per CDR3 protein, called by TCRdb with MiXCR from the 5' RACE reads. The repertoire includes 1.5 million or so distinct CDR3 sequences, 42% of them detected once, and 7.9% sits in the top ten. There are a few counts of this clonotype.

The specimen was blood. V is TRBV5-1 and J is TRBJ2-7, with 7 positions matching TRBD1. The receptor comes from a woman aged 18-29 years in good health. The CDR3 DNA is TGCGCCAGCAGCCCTGTACCACAGGGGCCCTACGAGCAGTACTTC. Amino acids: CASSPVPQGPYEQYF.